This record looks at one T cell receptor (beta chain) sequence and its context. Its antigen is unknown. Data came from immunoSEQ multiplex PCR; TCRdb stores just in-frame clones and leaves some out. The sample has over 130,000 clones; about 90% are singletons. The data derive from a study of T cell responses to AZD1222 COVID-19 vaccine. Notes on the study in general: It was only after the peak T cell response that any repertoires were sampled. Compared with day 0, the breadth and depth of the Spike-specific TCR repertoire rose significantly after two doses of AZD1222. White British donors predominated, females outnumbered males, and clonal diversity was possibly underestimated. Among vaccine-associated CD4 TCRs, coverage spanned spike, with dominance at 160-218 and 743-854.

The TCR originated in an adult who received the MenACWY meningococcal vaccine as a control. The sample in question was peripheral blood, obtained 28 days after the second dose of the MenACWY control vaccine.

The CDR3 region has the DNA TGTGCCAGCAGCTTAGTGGGAGGACAGGGGACCGGGGAGCTGTTTTTT. Protein product: CASSLVGGQGTGELFF. The chain recombines TRBV7-6 with TRBJ2-2, with TRBD1 matching over 9 bases. This CDR3 is built from 16 residues. Trimming took 1 base from V and 5 from J; bases not matched to a gene: 5. Looked up from germline, CDR1 is SGHVS and CDR2 is FNYEAQ.